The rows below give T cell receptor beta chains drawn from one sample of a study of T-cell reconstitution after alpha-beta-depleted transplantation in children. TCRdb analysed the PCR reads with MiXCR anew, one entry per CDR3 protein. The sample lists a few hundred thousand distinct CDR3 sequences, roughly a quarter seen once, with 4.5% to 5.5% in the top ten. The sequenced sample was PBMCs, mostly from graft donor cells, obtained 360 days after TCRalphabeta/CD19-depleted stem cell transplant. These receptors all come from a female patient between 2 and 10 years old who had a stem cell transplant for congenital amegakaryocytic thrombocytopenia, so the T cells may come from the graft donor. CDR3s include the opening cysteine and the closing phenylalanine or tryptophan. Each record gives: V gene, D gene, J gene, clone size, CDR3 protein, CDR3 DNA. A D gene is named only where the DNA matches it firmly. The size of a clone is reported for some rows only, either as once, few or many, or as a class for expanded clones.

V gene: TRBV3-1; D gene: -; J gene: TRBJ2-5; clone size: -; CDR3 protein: CASSQDGGKTQYF; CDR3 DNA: TGTGCCAGCAGCCAAGACGGTGGGAAGACCCAGTACTTC
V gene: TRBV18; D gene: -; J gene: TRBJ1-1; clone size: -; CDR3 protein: CASSATNRELFMNTEAFF; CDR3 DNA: TGTGCCAGCTCAGCAACAAACAGGGAACTGTTTATGAACACTGAAGCTTTCTTT
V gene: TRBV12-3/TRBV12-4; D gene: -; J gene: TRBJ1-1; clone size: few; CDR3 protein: CASQVGGVDTEAFF; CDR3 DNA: TGTGCCAGCCAAGTTGGGGGAGTGGACACTGAAGCTTTCTTT
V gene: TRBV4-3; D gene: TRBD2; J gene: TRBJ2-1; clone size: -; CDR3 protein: CASSQTPLAAGHNEQFF; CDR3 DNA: TGCGCCAGCAGCCAAACTCCCCTAGCGGCGGGCCACAATGAGCAGTTCTTC
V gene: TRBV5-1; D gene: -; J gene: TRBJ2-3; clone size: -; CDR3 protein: CASSLVQGADTQYF; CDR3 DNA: TGCGCCAGCAGCTTGGTGCAGGGAGCAGATACGCAGTATTTT
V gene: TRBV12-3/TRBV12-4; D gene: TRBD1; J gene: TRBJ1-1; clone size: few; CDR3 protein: CASSMGQGVTEAFF; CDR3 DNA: TGTGCCAGCAGCATGGGACAGGGGGTCACTGAAGCTTTCTTT
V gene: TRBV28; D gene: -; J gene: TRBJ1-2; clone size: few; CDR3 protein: CASSLSGLFGGYTF; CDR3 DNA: TGTGCCAGCAGTTTATCAGGACTTTTCGGGGGCTACACCTTC
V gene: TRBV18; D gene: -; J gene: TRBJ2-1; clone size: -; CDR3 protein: CASSARVSSYNEQFF; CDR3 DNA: TGTGCCAGCTCCGCCCGGGTGAGCTCCTACAATGAGCAGTTCTTC
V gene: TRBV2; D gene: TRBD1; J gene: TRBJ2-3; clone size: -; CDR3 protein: CASRDRGGDTQYF; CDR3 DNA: TGTGCCAGCAGGGACAGGGGAGGGGATACGCAGTATTTT
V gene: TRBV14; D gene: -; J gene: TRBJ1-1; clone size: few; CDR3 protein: CASSQLMNTEAFF; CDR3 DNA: TGTGCCAGCAGCCAATTAATGAACACTGAAGCTTTCTTT
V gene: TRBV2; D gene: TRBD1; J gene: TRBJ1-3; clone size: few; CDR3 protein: CASRQGATGNTIYF; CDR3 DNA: TGTGCCAGCAGACAGGGGGCAACTGGAAACACCATATATTTT
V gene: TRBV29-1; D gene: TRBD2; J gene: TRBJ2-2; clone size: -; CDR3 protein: CSVGGSGSGELFF; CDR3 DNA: TGCAGCGTTGGCGGGAGCGGGTCTGGGGAGCTGTTTTTT
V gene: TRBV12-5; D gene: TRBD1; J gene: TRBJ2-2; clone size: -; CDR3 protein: CASGLSPGTGVPGELFF; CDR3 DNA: TGTGCTAGTGGTTTGTCCCCCGGGACAGGGGTTCCCGGGGAGCTGTTTTTT